This T cell receptor beta chain was observed in a study of T-cell reconstitution after alpha-beta-depleted transplantation in children. Unique molecular identifiers tagged the TCRbeta library. Each CDR3 protein gets one entry after TCRdb re-called the PCR reads with MiXCR. Among 500,000 to 600,000 distinct CDR3 sequences listed, approximately 16% were seen once. The specimen was PBMCs from the stem cell graft donor, collected from the stem cell graft. The sequence was collected from a human donor who donated a stem cell graft to a child with acute lymphoblastic leukemia.

Written as DNA, the CDR3 is TGTGCCAGCAGTAATCCTGACATGTACACCGGGGAGCTGTTTTTT. Protein product: CASSNPDMYTGELFF. The chain employs TRBV12-3 or TRBV12-4 and TRBJ2-2; no clear D gene. Trimming pared 5 bases from V and 3 bases from J, leaving 13 bases between. CDR3 size: 15 residues.